These 4 T cell receptor beta chains were all obtained from the same sample, sequenced in a study of blood T cell repertoires in COVID-19. The method was immunoSEQ multiplex PCR; TCRdb's version includes in-frame clones alone and lacks a portion of them. The table records 250,000 to 400,000 clones, roughly nine tenths of them present only once. Sequences were obtained from peripheral blood. Receptor source: a woman in her thirties with COVID-19, enrolled during active disease.

J is TRBJ1-1 and V is TRBV5-4; 8 bases line up with TRBD1. V was clipped by 3 bases and J by 4 bases; unmatched bases: 8. CDR3 size: 15 residues. Germline CDR1 reads SGHNT; CDR2 reads YYREEE (reference sequence). DNA for the CDR3: TGTGCCAGCAGCTCGCGACAGGGGACTTCCACTGAAGCTTTCTTT. Its protein is CASSSRQGTSTEAFF.

This clone showed up just once. The chain links TRBV7-6 to TRBJ2-2; weak D call: TRBD2 (5 bases). V was clipped by 1 base and J by 5 bases, with 14 bases between them. CDR1 is SGHVS and CDR2 is FNYEAQ in the germline V gene. The CDR3 is made up of 16 amino acids. CDR3 protein: CASSLEAPRGTGELFF. In DNA, the CDR3 is TGTGCCAGCAGCTTAGAAGCCCCTCGGGGTACCGGGGAGCTGTTTTTT.

The rearrangement uses TRBV11-2 and TRBJ1-2; 11 bases map to TRBD1. The CDR3 contains 15 residues. Germline lookup yields CDR1 SGHAT and CDR2 FQNNGV. Unmatched junction bases numbered 8, after V lost 3 bases and J lost 8 bases. The CDR3, as DNA: TGTGCCAGCAGCTTTGGGACAGGGGGTAGTCGGGGCTACACCTTC. This gives the protein CASSFGTGGSRGYTF.

The table lists this clone with a few counts. Other DNA sequences in the sample encode the same CDR3. The rearrangement uses TRBV28 and TRBJ2-5; 8 bases fit TRBD1. The CDR3 contains 15 residues. Germline loops: CDR1 MDHEN, CDR2 SYDVKM. Trimming at V came to 5 bases and at J to 1 base, leaving 6 bases not matched to a gene. This CDR3 is CASSTRTGSQETQYF. The CDR3, as DNA: TGTGCCAGCAGTACGCGGACAGGGAGCCAAGAGACCCAGTACTTC.